This TCR beta chain was sequenced during a study of blood T cell repertoires in COVID-19. On the study more broadly: From T cells, B-cell-depleted T cells, or PBMCs came the material, which was cDNA or gDNA.

As handled by the study authors: Reference gene primer amplification yielded estimated nucleated cell counts. The repertoire was sequenced with immunoSEQ multiplex PCR; TCRdb's copy has only in-frame clones and lacks some. From that table come the V and J calls and clone size; the DNA was used to work out D and trimming. This table has a few hundred thousand clones, around 89% appearing once. CDR1 and CDR2 from the germline V gene are LNHDA and SQIVND (reference sequence). This CDR3 is 16 amino acids long. The J segment lost 2 bases and the V segment lost 5 bases, leaving 8 bases of the junction unmatched.

This chain uses TRBV19 with TRBJ2-5; 10 bases fit TRBD1. Material for sequencing was peripheral blood. The TCR sequence derives from a man between 18 and 29 years old who had recovered from COVID-19. The CDR3 here is CASSFVPGQGQETQYF. The DNA of the CDR3 is TGTGCCAGTAGTTTCGTCCCGGGACAGGGGCAAGAGACCCAGTACTTC. Filled out from reference TRBV19 and TRBJ2-5, the complete variable domain reads DGGITQSPKYLFRKEGQNVTLSCEQNLNHDAMYWYRQDPGQGLRLIYYSQIVNDFQKGDIAEGYSVSREKKESFPLTVTSAQKNPTAFYLCASSFVPGQGQETQYFGPGTRLLVL.